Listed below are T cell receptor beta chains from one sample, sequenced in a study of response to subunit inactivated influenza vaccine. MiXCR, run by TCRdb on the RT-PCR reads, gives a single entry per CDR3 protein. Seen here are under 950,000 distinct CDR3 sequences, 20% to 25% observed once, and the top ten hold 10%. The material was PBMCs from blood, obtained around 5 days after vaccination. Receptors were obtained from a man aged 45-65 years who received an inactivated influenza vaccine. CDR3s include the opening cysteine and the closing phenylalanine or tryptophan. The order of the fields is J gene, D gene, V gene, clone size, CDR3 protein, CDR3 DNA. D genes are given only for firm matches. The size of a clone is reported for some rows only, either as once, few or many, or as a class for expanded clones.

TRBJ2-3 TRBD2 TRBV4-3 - CASSQWTSGTADTQYF TGCGCCAGCAGCCAATGGACTAGCGGGACGGCAGATACGCAGTATTTT
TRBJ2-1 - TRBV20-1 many CSARDSGPRGNEQFF TGCAGTGCTAGAGATAGCGGTCCCCGTGGGAATGAGCAGTTCTTC
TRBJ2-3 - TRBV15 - CATSRGRGISTDTQYF TGTGCCACCAGCAGAGGTCGGGGGATTAGCACAGATACGCAGTATTTT
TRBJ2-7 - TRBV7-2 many CASLPGSLSYEQYF TGTGCCAGCCTCCCCGGGAGTCTATCCTACGAGCAGTACTTC
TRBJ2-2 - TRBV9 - CASSNRDLNTGELFF TGTGCCAGCAGCAACCGGGACTTAAACACCGGGGAGCTGTTTTTT
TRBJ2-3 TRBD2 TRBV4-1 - CASSQDSEREGRYSGTDTQYF TGCGCCAGCAGCCAAGACTCAGAGCGGGAGGGCCGTTATAGCGGCACAGATACGCAGTATTTT
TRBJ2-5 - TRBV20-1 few CSASELGVYEETQYF TGCAGTGCTAGTGAATTAGGAGTTTACGAAGAGACCCAGTACTTC
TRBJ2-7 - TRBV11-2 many CASSLRRDGEQYF TGTGCCAGCAGCTTAAGGAGGGACGGCGAGCAGTACTTC
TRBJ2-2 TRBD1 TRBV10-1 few CASSGGTGDNTGELFF TGCGCCAGCAGTGGGGGGACAGGGGACAACACCGGGGAGCTGTTTTTT
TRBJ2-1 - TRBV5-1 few CASSFGRNYNEQFF TGCGCCAGCAGCTTTGGAAGGAACTACAATGAGCAGTTCTTC
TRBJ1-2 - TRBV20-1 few CSARDGVYGYTF TGCAGTGCTAGGGACGGAGTCTATGGCTACACCTTC
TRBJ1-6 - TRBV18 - CASSPEMGRLNSPLHF TGTGCCAGCTCACCAGAGATGGGACGGCTCAATTCACCCCTCCACTTT
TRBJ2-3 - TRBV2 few CASSEQRGSTDTQYF TGTGCCAGCAGTGAGCAACGCGGCAGCACAGATACGCAGTATTTT
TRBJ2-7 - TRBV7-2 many CASSQGIRRYEQYF TGTGCCAGCAGCCAAGGGATCAGAAGGTACGAGCAGTACTTC
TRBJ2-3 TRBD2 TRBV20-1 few CSARFPPLLAEDTQYF TGCAGTGCTAGATTCCCTCCTCTGCTAGCGGAAGATACGCAGTATTTT
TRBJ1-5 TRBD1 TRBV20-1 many CSASRLERGLVQPQHF TGCAGTGCTAGCCGTCTGGAGAGGGGGCTAGTTCAGCCCCAGCATTTT
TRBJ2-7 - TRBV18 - CASSPGQEGEQYF TGTGCCAGCTCACCAGGGCAGGAGGGCGAGCAGTACTTC
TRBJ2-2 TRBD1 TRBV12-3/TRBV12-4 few CASSFGQGANGELFF TGTGCCAGCAGCTTTGGACAGGGGGCGAACGGGGAGCTGTTTTTT
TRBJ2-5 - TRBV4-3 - CASSQDLQDQETQYF TGCGCCAGCAGCCAAGATTTACAGGACCAAGAGACCCAGTACTTC
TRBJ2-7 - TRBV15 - CATSRDLSGGEQYF TGTGCCACCAGCAGAGATCTCTCTGGGGGAGAGCAGTACTTC
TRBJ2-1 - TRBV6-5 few CVSTGRDYEQFF TGTGTCAGCACAGGCAGGGACTATGAGCAGTTCTTC
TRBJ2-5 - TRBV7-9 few CASSLAWRQETQYF TGTGCCAGCAGCTTAGCATGGCGCCAAGAGACCCAGTACTTC
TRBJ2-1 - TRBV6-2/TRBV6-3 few CASSLAEFSYNEQFF TGTGCCAGCAGCTTAGCGGAGTTCTCCTACAATGAGCAGTTCTTC
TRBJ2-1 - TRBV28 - CASSSEGEVDDEQFF TGTGCCAGCAGTTCTGAGGGGGAGGTTGACGATGAGCAGTTCTTC
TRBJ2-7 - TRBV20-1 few CSAREDGTTYEQYF TGCAGTGCCAGAGAAGACGGGACCACCTACGAGCAGTACTTC
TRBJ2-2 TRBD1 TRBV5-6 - CASSWTGTGAGELFF TGTGCCAGCAGCTGGACCGGGACAGGGGCCGGGGAGCTGTTTTTT
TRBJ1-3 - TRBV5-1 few CASSLGVPGLTGNTIYF TGCGCCAGCAGCTTGGGGGTACCGGGGCTGACTGGAAACACCATATATTTT
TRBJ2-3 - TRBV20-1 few CSAPTVSADTQYF TGCAGTGCCCCCACCGTCTCCGCAGATACGCAGTATTTT
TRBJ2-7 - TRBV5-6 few CASSLRRERNEQYF TGTGCCAGCAGCTTGCGAAGGGAACGTAACGAGCAGTACTTC
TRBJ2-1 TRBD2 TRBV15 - CATSRATGLAGVNEQFF TGTGCCACCAGCAGAGCGACAGGACTAGCGGGAGTCAATGAGCAGTTCTTC
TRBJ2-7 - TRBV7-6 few CASSSEGGEGYEQYF TGTGCCAGCAGCTCAGAGGGGGGGGAGGGCTACGAGCAGTACTTC
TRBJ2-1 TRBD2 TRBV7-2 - CASSSGRSGRVQFF TGTGCCAGCAGCAGTGGCCGTAGCGGGAGGGTGCAGTTCTTC
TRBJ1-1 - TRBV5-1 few CASSFTTMNTEAFF TGCGCCAGCAGCTTCACAACTATGAACACTGAAGCTTTCTTT
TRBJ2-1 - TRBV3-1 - CASSQSGTSNEQFF TGTGCCAGCAGCCAAAGTGGGACATCCAATGAGCAGTTCTTC
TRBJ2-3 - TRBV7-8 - CASSLEGPPSDTQYF TGTGCCAGCAGCTTAGAAGGGCCACCGTCAGATACGCAGTATTTT
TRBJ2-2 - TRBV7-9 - CASSSILSGTGELFF TGTGCCAGCAGCTCCATCCTTAGCGGCACCGGGGAGCTGTTTTTT
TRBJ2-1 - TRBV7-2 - CASSWQTYEQFF TGTGCCAGCAGCTGGCAGACGTATGAGCAGTTCTTC
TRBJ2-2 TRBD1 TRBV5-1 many CASSTQGSGELFF TGCGCCAGCAGCACACAGGGGAGCGGGGAGCTGTTTTTT
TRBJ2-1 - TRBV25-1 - CASSPSDSLYNEQFF TGTGCCAGCAGCCCCTCCGACAGCCTTTACAATGAGCAGTTCTTC
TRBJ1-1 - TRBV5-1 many CASSSGTANTEAFF TGTGCCAGCAGTTCAGGGACGGCCAACACTGAAGCTTTCTTT
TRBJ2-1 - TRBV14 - CASSQGSEQFF TGTGCCAGCAGCCAAGGGAGTGAGCAGTTCTTC
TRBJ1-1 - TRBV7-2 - CASSPRTNGEAFF TGTGCCAGCAGCCCACGGACAAATGGTGAAGCTTTCTTT
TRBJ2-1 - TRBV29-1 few CSVVGGTIYNEQFF TGCAGCGTTGTTGGCGGGACCATTTACAATGAGCAGTTCTTC
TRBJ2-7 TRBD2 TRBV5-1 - CASSPRLAAHSYEQYF TGCGCCAGCAGCCCCAGACTAGCGGCCCACTCCTACGAGCAGTACTTC
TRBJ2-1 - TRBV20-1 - CSARDWLARSNSSYNEQFF TGCAGTGCTAGAGATTGGCTAGCGCGGTCTAACAGCTCCTACAATGAGCAGTTCTTC
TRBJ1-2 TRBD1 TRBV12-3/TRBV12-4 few CASSLVGTGDGYTF TGTGCCAGCAGTTTAGTTGGGACAGGGGATGGCTACACCTTC
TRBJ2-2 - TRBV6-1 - CASRTRGVNTGELFF TGTGCCAGCAGAACCAGGGGCGTGAACACCGGGGAGCTGTTTTTT
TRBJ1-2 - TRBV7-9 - CASSLEPEFGYTF TGTGCCAGCAGCTTAGAACCTGAATTTGGCTACACCTTC
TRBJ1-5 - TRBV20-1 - CSAQAPVSKPQHF TGCAGTGCTCAGGCCCCGGTTAGTAAGCCCCAGCATTTT